This T cell receptor beta chain was recorded in a study of Graves' ophthalmopathy and Graves' hyperthyroidism. On the study more broadly: There was a collection of peripheral blood at initial diagnosis, before any treatment.

Patients newly diagnosed with hyperthyroidism, under 2 months' duration, were aged 18 to 65, the study reports. Amplification of the TCR beta CDR3 regions used RNA transcripts (as template). Second-round multiplex PCR followed a first-round RT-PCR using HTBI primers. TCRdb re-derived calls from the multiplex PCR reads in MiXCR, one entry per CDR3 protein. The data show hundreds of thousands of distinct CDR3 sequences, 22% seen once. Trimming took 4 bases from V and 8 from J; bases not matched to a gene: 5. CDR1 and CDR2 from the germline V gene are SGHRS and YFSETQ. CDR3 length equals 13 residues. This chain connects TRBV5-1 to TRBJ2-5; TRBD1 matches at 10 bases. The receptor's source is a woman aged 18-30 years with stable Graves' hyperthyroidism. Some clones in this sample may be carry-over from other donors' samples. Sequencing was performed on peripheral blood. In DNA, the CDR3 is TGCGCCAGCAGCAAATGGACAGGGGGTACCCAGTACTTC. It yields the protein CASSKWTGGTQYF.